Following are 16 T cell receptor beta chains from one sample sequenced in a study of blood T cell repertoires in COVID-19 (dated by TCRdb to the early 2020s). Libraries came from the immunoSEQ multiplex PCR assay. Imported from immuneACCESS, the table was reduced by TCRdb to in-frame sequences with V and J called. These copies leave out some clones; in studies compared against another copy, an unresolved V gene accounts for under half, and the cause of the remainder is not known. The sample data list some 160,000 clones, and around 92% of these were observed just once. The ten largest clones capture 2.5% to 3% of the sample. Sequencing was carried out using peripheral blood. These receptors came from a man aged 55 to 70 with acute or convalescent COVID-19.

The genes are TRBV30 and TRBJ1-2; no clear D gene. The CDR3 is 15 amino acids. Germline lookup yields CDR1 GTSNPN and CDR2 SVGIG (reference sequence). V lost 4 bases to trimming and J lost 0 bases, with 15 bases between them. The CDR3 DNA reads TGTGCCTGGAATCCCCCCGGTCCGACTAACTATGGCTACACCTTC. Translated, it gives CAWNPPGPTNYGYTF. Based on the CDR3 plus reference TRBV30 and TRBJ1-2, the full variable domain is SQTIHQWPATLVQPVGSPLSLECTVEGTSNPNLYWYRQAAGRGLQLLFYSVGIGQISSEVPQNLSASRPQDRQFILSSKKLLLSDSGFYLCAWNPPGPTNYGYTFGSGTRLTVV.

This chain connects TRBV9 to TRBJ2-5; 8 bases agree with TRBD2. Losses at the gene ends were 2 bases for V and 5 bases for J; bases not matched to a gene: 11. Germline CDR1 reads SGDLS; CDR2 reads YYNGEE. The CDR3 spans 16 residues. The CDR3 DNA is TGTGCCAGCAGCGTCTCAGCGGGGGCTCGCTGGGAGACCCAGTACTTC. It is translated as CASSVSAGARWETQYF.

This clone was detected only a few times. CDR3 in amino acids: CASSRLPGTADSPLHF. As DNA, the CDR3 is TGCGCCAGCAGCCGTCTTCCGGGGACTGCAGATTCACCCCTCCACTTT. V is TRBV5-1 and J is TRBJ1-6, with D perhaps TRBD1 (5 bases). The germline CDR1 and CDR2 sequences are SGHRS and YFSETQ. CDR3 size: 16 residues. The V end lost 4 bases, the J end lost 8 bases, and 19 bases lay between the germline ends.

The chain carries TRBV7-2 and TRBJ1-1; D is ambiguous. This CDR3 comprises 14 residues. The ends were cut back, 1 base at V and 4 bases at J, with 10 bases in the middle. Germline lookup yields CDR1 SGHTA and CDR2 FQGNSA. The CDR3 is CASSLEEGFTEAFF. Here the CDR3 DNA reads TGTGCCAGCAGCTTAGAAGAGGGATTCACTGAAGCTTTCTTT.

The CDR3 nucleotides read TGTGCCAGCAGCTTCTCGCGGGGGGGCCGCAATGAGCAGTTCTTC. Translated: CASSFSRGGRNEQFF. The rearrangement joins TRBV7-3 to TRBJ2-1, with TRBD2 matching 9 bases. The CDR3 is made up of 15 amino acids. Germline V lookup: CDR1 SGHTA, CDR2 FQGTGA. The V and J ends lost 3 bases and 6 bases, in that order; junction bases with no gene match: 6.

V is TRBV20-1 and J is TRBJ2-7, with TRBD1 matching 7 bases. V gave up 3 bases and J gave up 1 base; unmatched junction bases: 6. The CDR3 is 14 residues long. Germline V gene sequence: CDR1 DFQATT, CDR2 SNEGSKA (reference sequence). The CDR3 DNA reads TGCAGTGCTAGTGCCTGGACAGGTTCCTACGAGCAGTACTTC. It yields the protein CSASAWTGSYEQYF.

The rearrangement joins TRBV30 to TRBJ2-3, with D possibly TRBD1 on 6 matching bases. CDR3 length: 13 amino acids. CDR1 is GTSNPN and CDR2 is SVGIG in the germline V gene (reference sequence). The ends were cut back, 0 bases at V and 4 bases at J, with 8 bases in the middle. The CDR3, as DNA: TGTGCCTGGAGTGTACAGGGTTCAGATACGCAGTATTTT. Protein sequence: CAWSVQGSDTQYF.

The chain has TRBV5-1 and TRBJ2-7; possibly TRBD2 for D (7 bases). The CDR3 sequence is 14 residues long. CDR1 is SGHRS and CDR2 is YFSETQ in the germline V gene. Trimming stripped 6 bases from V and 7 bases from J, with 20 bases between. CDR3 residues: CASTPSGDTWEQYF. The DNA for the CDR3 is TGCGCCAGCACCCCGAGCGGGGACACCTGGGAGCAGTACTTC.

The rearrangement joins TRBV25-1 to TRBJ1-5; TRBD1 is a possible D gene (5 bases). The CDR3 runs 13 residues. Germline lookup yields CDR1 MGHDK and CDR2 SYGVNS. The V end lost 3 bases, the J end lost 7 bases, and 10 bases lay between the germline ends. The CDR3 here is CASSDGGEQPQHF. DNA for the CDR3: TGTGCCAGCAGTGACGGAGGGGAGCAGCCCCAGCATTTT.

For the CDR3, the DNA is TGTGCCAGCAGCTTGGTCCAAACTGGGGCCAACGTCCTGACTTTC. It encodes CASSLVQTGANVLTF. The gene calls are TRBV5-4 and TRBJ2-6; D is ambiguous. Per germline, CDR1 SGHNT and CDR2 YYREEE (reference sequence). The CDR3 extends over 15 amino acids. Trimming shortened V by 0 bases and J by 2 bases, and 6 bases separated the two germline ends.

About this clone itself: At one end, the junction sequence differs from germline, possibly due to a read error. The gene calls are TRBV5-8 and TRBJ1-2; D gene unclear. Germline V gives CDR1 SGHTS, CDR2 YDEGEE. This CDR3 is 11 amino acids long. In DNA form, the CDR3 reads TGTGCCAGCAGCTTTAAGGGCCCCGGGGAGTTC. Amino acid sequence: CASSFKGPGEF.

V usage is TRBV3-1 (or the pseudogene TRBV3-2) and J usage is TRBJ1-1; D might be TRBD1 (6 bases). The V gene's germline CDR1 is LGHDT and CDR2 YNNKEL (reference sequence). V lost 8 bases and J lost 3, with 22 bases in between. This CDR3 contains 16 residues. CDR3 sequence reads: CASRSQEQGSYTEAFF. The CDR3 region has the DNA TGTGCCAGCCGATCACAAGAACAGGGATCCTACACTGAAGCTTTCTTT.

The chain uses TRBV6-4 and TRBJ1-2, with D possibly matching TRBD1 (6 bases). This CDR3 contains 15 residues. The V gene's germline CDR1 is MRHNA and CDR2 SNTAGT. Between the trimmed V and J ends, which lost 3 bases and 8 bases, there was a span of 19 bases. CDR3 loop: CASSEAGAPRWGYTF. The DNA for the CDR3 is TGTGCCAGCAGTGAAGCGGGGGCCCCGAGATGGGGCTACACCTTC.

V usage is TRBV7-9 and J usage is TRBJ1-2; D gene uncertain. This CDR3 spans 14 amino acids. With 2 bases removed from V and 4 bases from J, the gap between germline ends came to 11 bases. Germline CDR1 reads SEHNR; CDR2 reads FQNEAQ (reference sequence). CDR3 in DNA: TGTGCCAGCAGCTTAAGTGGAGGTCCCTATGGCTACACCTTC. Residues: CASSLSGGPYGYTF.

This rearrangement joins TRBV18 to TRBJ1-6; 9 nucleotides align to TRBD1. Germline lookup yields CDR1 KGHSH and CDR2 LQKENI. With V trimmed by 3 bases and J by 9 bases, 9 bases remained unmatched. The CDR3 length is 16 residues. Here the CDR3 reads CASSPQGQGGSSPLHF. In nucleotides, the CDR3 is TGTGCCAGCTCACCGCAGGGACAGGGAGGGAGTTCACCCCTCCACTTT.

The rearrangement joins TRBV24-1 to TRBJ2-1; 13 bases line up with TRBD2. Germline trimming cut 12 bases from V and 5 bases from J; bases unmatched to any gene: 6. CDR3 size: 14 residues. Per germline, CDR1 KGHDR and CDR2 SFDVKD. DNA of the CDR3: TGTGCCTCAGAGGGGACTAGCGGGGACAATGAGCAGTTCTTC. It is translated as CASEGTSGDNEQFF.